This T cell receptor (beta chain) came from a study of blood T cells in healthy people across ages (dated by TCRdb to 2014 to 2015). With regard to the full study: In model experiments, roughly one uniquely barcoded TCR beta cDNA molecule per two T cells was captured by template switching. The study measured age-related changes in TCR beta repertoire diversity using deep sequencing normalized with unique cDNA molecular identifiers. The donors were split into four age groups: young (average about 16 years), middle-aged (roughly 40), aged (62) and long-lived (more than 80). To avoid experimental bias, donors of different ages were distributed randomly across sequencing lanes. The study analyzed two additional independent replicas of 1 million unique cDNA reads from the same blood draw for two donors, one aged 18 to 30 and one aged 80 or older.

This clonotype was counted a few times. It lacks a known antigen. No much larger clonotype is one base removed from it; base qualities were not supplied. The donors were under 40 Caucasian individuals from Russia, aged 6 to 90 years, who were systemically healthy. Each donor gave around 9.8 milliliters of peripheral blood, collected into EDTA-treated Vacutainer tubes. Ficoll-Paque density-gradient centrifugation was used to isolate PBMCs, with at least 6.5 million per sample. Total RNA was extracted from PBMCs with Trizol reagent, with at least 5.5 micrograms obtained per sample. Naive CD45RAhigh/CD27high T cell percentages were measured by flow cytometry on a PBMC aliquot from every donor. General study outcomes and caveats: Observed TCR beta diversity per million T cells fell roughly linearly with age, and a significant reduction was already apparent by age around 40. Estimates of total diversity from one million sequenced T cells were regarded as lower bounds and underestimates. Because the CMV infection status of the donors was unknown, age-related changes in expanded clonotypes may potentially have been confounded. Compared with the aged group, more naive CD4+ T cells, fewer expanded clones and increased TCR diversity were shown by the long-lived group, suggesting age selection. A strong correlation was found between observed TCR beta diversity and the percentage of naive T cells measured by flow cytometry. Conclusive comparison of naive and antigen-experienced compartments was prevented by the profiling of bulk unsorted PBMCs.

Receptor amplification or capture employed 5' RACE. TCRdb shows the sequencer as Illumina HiSeq 2500. A second roughly 7 to 11 cycle PCR used a sample-barcoded 5' primer and a J-beta primer mix. A template-switch 5' adaptor carrying 12 random nucleotides introduced a unique molecular identifier onto each TCR beta cDNA molecule. Each sample yielded at least 2.5 million CDR3-containing paired-end reads. First-strand cDNA was synthesized from all RNA with the Mint cDNA synthesis kit, primed by a TRBC-specific oligonucleotide. After uracil-DNA glycosylase treatment, a first 18-cycle PCR used universal primers M1SS and BC2_uni_R on all cDNA. As for the original processing: For normalization, 1 million high-quality reads were randomly selected from each sample, with every read carrying a distinct molecular identifier. Instead of being binned into consensus sequences, reads that shared molecular identifiers were thrown out. MiTCR, with a Q25 quality threshold and the strictest error-elimination algorithm, was used for CDR3 identification, clonotype clustering and error correction. A nonparametric unseen species model with Euler transformation was used to estimate a lower bound on total TCR beta diversity. TCRdb's own reprocessing of the public reads used fastp at Q25 and MiXCR and kept productive beta chains. Each CDR3 protein appears once, grouped with its most common genes and DNA. The V and J calls come from TCRdb's annotation, not from the publication. This sample gives hundreds of thousands of distinct CDR3 sequences in total; around 21% of them show up just once. Of the sample, roughly 3.6% falls within the top ten clones.

The sequenced sample consisted of blood. The TCR was taken from a man aged 65 to 85 in good health.

The CDR3 sequence is CASSARSWTDTQYF. In nucleotide form, the sequence is TGTGCCAGCAGCGCGAGATCTTGGACAGATACGCAGTATTTT. The chain is encoded by TRBV9 joined to TRBJ2-3; no confident D gene assignment can be made. The CDR3 starts with the cysteine, ends with the phenylalanine, and has 14 residues. Left in the record is the CDR3 DNA by itself, 42 bases read in frame from the first base. Relative to germline, V is 3 bases shorter and J is 3 bases shorter, with 11 bases between their ends. As encoded in the germline V gene, CDR1 is SGDLS while CDR2 is YYNGEE.